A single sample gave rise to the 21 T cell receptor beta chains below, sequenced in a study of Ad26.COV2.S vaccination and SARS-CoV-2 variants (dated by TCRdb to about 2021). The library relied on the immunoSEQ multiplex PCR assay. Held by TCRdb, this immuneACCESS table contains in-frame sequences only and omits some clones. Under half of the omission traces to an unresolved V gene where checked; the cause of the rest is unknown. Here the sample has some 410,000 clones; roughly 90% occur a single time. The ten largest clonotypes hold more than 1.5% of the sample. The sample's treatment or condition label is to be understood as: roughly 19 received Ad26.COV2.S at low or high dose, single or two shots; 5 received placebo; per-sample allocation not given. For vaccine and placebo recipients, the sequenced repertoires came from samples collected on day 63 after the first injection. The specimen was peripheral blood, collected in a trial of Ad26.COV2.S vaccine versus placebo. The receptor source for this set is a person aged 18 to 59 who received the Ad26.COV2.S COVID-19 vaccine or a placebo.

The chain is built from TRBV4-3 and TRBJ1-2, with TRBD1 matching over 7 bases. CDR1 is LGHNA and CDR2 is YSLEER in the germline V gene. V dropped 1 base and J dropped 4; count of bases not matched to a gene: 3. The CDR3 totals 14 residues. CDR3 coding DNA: TGCGCCAGCAGCCAAGGGCAGGGGGGCTATGGCTACACCTTC. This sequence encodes CASSQGQGGYGYTF.

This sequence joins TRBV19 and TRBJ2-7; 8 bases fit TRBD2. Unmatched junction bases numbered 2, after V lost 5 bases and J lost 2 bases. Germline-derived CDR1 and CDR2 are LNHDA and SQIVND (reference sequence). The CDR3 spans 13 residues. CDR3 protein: CASSSAGAYEQYF. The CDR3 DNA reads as TGTGCCAGTAGTTCAGCGGGGGCCTACGAGCAGTACTTC.

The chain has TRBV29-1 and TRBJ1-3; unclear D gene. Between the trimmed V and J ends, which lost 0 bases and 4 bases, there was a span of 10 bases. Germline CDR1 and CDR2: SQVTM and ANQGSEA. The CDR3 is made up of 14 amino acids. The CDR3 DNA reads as TGCAGCGTTGAAGATGGAAACAGAGGAAACACCATATATTTT. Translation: CSVEDGNRGNTIYF.

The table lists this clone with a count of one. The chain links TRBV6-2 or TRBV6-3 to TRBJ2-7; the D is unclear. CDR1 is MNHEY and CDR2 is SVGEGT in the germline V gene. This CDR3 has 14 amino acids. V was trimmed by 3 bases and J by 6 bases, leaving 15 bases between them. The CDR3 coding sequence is TGTGCCAGCAGTTATACGCCGGAGTTGTTCGAGCAGTACTTC. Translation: CASSYTPELFEQYF.

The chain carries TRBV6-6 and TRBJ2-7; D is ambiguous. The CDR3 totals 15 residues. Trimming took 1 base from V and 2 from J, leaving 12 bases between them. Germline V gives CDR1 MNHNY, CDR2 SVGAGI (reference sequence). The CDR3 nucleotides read TGTGCCAGCAGTTACTTGGCCCCACAAACCTACGAGCAGTACTTC. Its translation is CASSYLAPQTYEQYF.

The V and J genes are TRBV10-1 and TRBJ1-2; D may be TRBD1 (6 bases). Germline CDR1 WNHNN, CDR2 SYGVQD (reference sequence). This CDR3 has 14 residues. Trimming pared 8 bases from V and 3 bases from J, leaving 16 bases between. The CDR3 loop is CASFNRGIDYGYTF. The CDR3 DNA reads TGCGCCAGCTTCAATAGGGGGATAGACTATGGCTACACCTTC.

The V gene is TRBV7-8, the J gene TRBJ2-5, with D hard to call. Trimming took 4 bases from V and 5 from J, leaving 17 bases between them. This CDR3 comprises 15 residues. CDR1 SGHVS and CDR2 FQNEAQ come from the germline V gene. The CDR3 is CASSWLRATRETQYF. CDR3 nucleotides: TGTGCCAGCAGCTGGCTACGGGCTACCCGGGAGACCCAGTACTTC.

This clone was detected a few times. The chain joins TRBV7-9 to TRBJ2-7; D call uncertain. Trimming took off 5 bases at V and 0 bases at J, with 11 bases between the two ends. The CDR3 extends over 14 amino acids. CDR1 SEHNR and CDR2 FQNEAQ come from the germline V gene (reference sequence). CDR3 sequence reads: CASSLVLGSYEQYF. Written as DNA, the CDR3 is TGTGCCAGCAGCCTAGTTCTGGGCTCCTACGAGCAGTACTTC.

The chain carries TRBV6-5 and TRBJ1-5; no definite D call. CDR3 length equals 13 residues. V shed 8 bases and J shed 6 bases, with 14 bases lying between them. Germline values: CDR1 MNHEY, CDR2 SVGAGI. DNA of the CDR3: TGTGCCAGCGCCCTTACGACTTTTCAGCCCCAGCATTTT. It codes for CASALTTFQPQHF.

CDR3 sequence reads: CASSLYGGAVTLHF. The DNA for the CDR3 is TGTGCCAGCAGCTTATATGGGGGGGCGGTAACCCTCCACTTT. V usage is TRBV7-2 and J usage is TRBJ1-6; a weak D match, TRBD1 (6 bases). CDR3 length equals 14 residues. In germline, CDR1 is SGHTA, CDR2 FQGNSA. V lost 2 bases, J lost 14 bases, and 16 bases lay in between.

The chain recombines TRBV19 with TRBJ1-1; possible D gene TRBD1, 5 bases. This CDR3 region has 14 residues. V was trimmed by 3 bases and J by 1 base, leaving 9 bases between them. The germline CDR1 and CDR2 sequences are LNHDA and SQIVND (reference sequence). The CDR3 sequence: CASSIDSTNTEAFF. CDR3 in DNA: TGTGCCAGTAGTATTGACAGCACGAACACTGAAGCTTTCTTT.

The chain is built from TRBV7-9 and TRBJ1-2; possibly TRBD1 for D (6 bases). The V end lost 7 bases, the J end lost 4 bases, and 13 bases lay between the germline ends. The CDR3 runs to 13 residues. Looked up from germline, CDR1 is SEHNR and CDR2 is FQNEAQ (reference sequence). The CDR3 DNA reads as TGTGCCAGCACCGGTACAGGGAGCTATGGCTACACCTTC. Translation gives CASTGTGSYGYTF.

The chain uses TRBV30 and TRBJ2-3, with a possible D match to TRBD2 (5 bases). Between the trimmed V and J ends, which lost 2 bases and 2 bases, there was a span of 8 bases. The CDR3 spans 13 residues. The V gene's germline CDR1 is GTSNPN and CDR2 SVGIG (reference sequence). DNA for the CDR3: TGTGCCTGGAGTAGGACTGTCACAGATACGCAGTATTTT. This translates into CAWSRTVTDTQYF.

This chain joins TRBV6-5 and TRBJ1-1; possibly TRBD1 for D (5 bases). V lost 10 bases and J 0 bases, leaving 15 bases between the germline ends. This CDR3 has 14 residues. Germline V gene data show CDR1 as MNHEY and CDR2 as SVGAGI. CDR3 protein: CAIFGGGMNTEAFF. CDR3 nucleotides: TGTGCCATCTTTGGCGGGGGAATGAACACTGAAGCTTTCTTT.

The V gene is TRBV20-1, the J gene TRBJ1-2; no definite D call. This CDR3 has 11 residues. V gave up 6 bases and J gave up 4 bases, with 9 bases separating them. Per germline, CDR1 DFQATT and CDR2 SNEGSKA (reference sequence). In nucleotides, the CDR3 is TGCAGTGCCTCTGAGGCCTATGGCTACACCTTC. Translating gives CSASEAYGYTF.

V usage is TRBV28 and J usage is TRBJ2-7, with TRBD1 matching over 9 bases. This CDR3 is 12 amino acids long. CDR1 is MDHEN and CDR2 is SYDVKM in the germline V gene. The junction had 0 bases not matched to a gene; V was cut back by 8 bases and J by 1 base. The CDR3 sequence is CASGQGSYEQYF. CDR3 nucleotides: TGTGCCAGCGGACAGGGGTCCTACGAGCAGTACTTC.

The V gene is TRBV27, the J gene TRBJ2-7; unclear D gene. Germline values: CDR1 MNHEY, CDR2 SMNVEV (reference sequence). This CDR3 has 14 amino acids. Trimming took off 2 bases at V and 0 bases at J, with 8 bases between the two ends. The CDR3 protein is CASSLDGYSYEQYF. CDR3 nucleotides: TGTGCCAGCAGTTTAGACGGATACTCCTACGAGCAGTACTTC.

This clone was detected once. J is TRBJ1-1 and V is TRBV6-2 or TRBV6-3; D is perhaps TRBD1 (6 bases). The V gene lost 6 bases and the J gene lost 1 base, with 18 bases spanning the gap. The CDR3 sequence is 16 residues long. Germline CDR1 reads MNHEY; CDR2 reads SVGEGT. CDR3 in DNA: TGTGCCAGCAGCAAAGGGACACCCTACGAGAACACTGAAGCTTTCTTT. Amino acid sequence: CASSKGTPYENTEAFF.

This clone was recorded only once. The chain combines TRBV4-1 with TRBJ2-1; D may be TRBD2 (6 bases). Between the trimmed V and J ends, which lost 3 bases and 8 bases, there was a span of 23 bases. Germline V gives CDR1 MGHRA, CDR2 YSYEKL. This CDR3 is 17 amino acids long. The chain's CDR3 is CASSQEWPGLANDEQFF. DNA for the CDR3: TGCGCCAGCAGCCAGGAGTGGCCGGGGCTAGCGAACGATGAGCAGTTCTTC.

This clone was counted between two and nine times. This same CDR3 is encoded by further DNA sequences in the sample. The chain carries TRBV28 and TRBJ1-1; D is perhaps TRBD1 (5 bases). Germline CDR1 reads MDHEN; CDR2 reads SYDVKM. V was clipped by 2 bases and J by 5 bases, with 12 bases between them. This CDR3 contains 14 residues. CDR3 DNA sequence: TGTGCCAGCAGTTTAGGTCGGGGCGGGACTGAAGCTTTCTTT. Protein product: CASSLGRGGTEAFF.

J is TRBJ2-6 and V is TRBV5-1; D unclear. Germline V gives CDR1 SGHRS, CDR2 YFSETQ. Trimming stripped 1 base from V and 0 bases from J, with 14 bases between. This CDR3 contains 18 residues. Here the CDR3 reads CASSLLGESVSGANVLTF. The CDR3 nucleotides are TGCGCCAGCAGCTTGCTGGGTGAGTCTGTCTCTGGGGCCAACGTCCTGACTTTC. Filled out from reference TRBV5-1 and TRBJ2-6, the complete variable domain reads KAGVTQTPRYLIKTRGQQVTLSCSPISGHRSVSWYQQTPGQGLQFLFEYFSETQRNKGNFPGRFSGRQFSNSRSEMNVSTLELGDSALYLCASSLLGESVSGANVLTFGAGSRLTVL.